This T cell receptor beta chain emerged from a study of T-cell memory formation after mild COVID-19. TCRdb re-called the 5' RACE reads with MiXCR, one entry per CDR3 protein. Here the sample spans about 540,000 distinct CDR3 sequences, roughly 21% being singletons. The CDR3 spans 12 residues. Germline loops: CDR1 SEHNR, CDR2 FQNEAQ (reference sequence). With 2 bases removed from V and 9 bases from J, the gap between germline ends came to 10 bases. This clonotype was recorded only once. The specimen sequenced was PBMCs or a T cell subset sorted from them (not recorded which). The J gene is TRBJ1-1, the V gene TRBV7-9; no reliable D call. This TCR was sampled from an adult woman who had mild COVID-19 (a few samples of this study predate the infection). Cell type and time point are not known. The CDR3: CASSLLLEQAFF. Here the CDR3 DNA reads TGTGCCAGCAGCTTACTCCTAGAACAAGCTTTCTTT. The full variable domain, with the rest looked up from reference TRBV7-9 and TRBJ1-1, is DTGVSQNPRHKITKRGQNVTFRCDPISEHNRLYWYRQTLGQGPEFLTYFQNEAQLEKSRLLSDRFSAERPKGSFSTLEIQRTEQGDSAMYLCASSLLLEQAFFGQGTRLTVV.